This paragraph covers one T cell receptor beta chain sequence. This table comes from immunoSEQ multiplex PCR, and its TCRdb copy is limited to in-frame clones, with some not included. The top ten hold 2.2% of the sample, which has roughly 46,000 clones, 80% to 95% seen once. Trimming removed 5 bases at V and 9 bases at J, with 20 bases between. Per the germline V gene, CDR1 is SGHAT and CDR2 is FQNNGV. The CDR3 runs to 15 residues. This sample was taken from a study of T cell changes during pregnancy in multiple sclerosis. The chain has TRBV11-2 and TRBJ2-1, with a tentative D call TRBD2 (6 bases). Sequences were derived from peripheral blood, sampled in the third trimester of pregnancy. This sequence originates from a female donor with multiple sclerosis, enrolled in a pregnancy study. The CDR3 region has the DNA TGTGCCAGCAGCCTGACGCCGGGGGAGAGGAGTGAGCAGTTCTTC. Its protein product is CASSLTPGERSEQFF. The entire variable domain, with the rest obtained from reference TRBV11-2 and TRBJ2-1, is as follows: EAGVAQSPRYKIIEKRQSVAFWCNPISGHATLYWYQQILGQGPKLLIQFQNNGVVDDSQLPKDRFSAERLKGVDSTLKIQPAKLEDSAVYLCASSLTPGERSEQFFGPGTRLTVL.